Described below is a single T cell receptor beta chain sequence and its context. The naive CD8 subset, CD45RO-negative cells positively selected for CCR7, excluded terminally differentiated effector memory CD45RA+ cells. Data came from immunoSEQ multiplex PCR; TCRdb stores just in-frame clones and leaves some out. Among roughly 650,000 clones listed, approximately 96% were seen once. These data originate in a study of shared clonotypes between healthy human individuals. Trimming pared 0 bases from V and 6 bases from J, leaving 12 bases between. The CDR3 length is 15 residues. Germline V CDR1 and CDR2: MNHEY, SMNVEV (reference sequence).

Material for sequencing was naive CD8+ T cells sorted from blood. This receptor was identified in a woman in her 30s in good health. The chain carries TRBV27 and TRBJ2-1; no reliable D call. The CDR3 reads CASSLSVLSANEQFF. The CDR3 DNA is TGTGCCAGCAGTTTATCGGTGCTATCGGCCAATGAGCAGTTCTTC.